This T cell receptor beta chain was found in a study of shared clonotypes between healthy human individuals. Study-level information: Sampling drew on donors who were a couple of women and a few men aged 18 to 49. Broader study findings: Generation probability values for non-shared clonotypes were lower than those for clonotypes shared by all four donors. Naive subsets usually exceeded memory subsets in estimated richness.

Naive CD4+ cells were CD45RA-selected; the remaining cells were memory. A note on this clone: The antigen remains unidentified.

The germline V gene has CDR1 SGHRS and CDR2 YFSETQ. Trimming shortened V by 0 bases and J by 4 bases, and 17 bases separated the two germline ends. This CDR3 spans 17 amino acids. Sequencing was performed with immunoSEQ multiplex PCR; in TCRdb, only in-frame clones are kept and a portion is missing. The sample has some 2,500,000 clones, around 90% seen once. The genes are TRBV5-1 and TRBJ1-3; perhaps TRBD1 as D (6 bases). The specimen sequenced was naive CD4+ T cells from PBMCs. Described subset: CD45RA+ positively selected. This TCR was recovered from a man between 18 and 35 years old in good health. Some clones in this sample may be carry-over from other donors' samples. The chain's CDR3 is CASSLAGTTNWGNTIYF. The CDR3 DNA reads as TGCGCCAGCAGCTTGGCCGGGACAACCAATTGGGGAAACACCATATATTTT.